This T cell receptor beta chain was found in a study of blood T cell repertoires in COVID-19. About the study: Material from acute and convalescent COVID-19 was sourced from the United States, Italy and Spain. Sources were T cells, B-cell-depleted T cells, or PBMCs; the material itself was cDNA or gDNA.

This clone was detected a few times. Residents of approximately 25 US areas, aged roughly 18 to 89 years, made up the participants. Participant reports of clinical history set cohort assignment. Sequencing used immunoSEQ multiplex PCR; TCRdb keeps in-frame clones, though not all of them. The data show around 330,000 clones, about nine tenths seen once. Trimming cost V 5 bases and J 4 bases; bases outside gene matches: 9. CDR1 and CDR2 from the germline V gene are SGHTA and FQGNSA. The CDR3 contains 15 residues. The sample taken for sequencing was PBMCs or T cells enriched from blood (not recorded which). The sequence derives from a man aged 55 to 70 who had recovered from COVID-19. The rearrangement joins TRBV7-2 to TRBJ1-2; 8 bases match TRBD1. This CDR3 is CASSIRTGSSYGYTF. In DNA, the CDR3 is TGTGCCAGCAGCATCCGGACAGGGTCAAGCTATGGCTACACCTTC.